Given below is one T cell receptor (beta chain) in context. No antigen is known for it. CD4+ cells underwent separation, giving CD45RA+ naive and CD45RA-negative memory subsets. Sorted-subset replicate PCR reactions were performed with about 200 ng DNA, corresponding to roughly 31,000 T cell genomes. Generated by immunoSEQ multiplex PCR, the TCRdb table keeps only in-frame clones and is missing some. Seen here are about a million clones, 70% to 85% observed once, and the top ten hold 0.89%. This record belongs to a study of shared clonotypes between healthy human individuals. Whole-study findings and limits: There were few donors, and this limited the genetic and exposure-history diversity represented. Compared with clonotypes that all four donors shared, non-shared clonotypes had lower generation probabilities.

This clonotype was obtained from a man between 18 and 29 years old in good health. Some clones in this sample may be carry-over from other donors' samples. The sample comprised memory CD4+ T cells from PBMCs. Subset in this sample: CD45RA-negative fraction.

CDR3 nucleotides: TGCGCCAGCAGCTTCAAAGGCGGGAGTCTCGATACGCAGTATTTT. Amino acid sequence: CASSFKGGSLDTQYF. The rearrangement uses TRBV5-1 and TRBJ2-3; TRBD2 matches 7 bases. CDR1 and CDR2 from the germline V gene are SGHRS and YFSETQ. The CDR3 runs 15 residues. J was trimmed by 6 bases and V by 2 bases; bases with no gene match: 9.